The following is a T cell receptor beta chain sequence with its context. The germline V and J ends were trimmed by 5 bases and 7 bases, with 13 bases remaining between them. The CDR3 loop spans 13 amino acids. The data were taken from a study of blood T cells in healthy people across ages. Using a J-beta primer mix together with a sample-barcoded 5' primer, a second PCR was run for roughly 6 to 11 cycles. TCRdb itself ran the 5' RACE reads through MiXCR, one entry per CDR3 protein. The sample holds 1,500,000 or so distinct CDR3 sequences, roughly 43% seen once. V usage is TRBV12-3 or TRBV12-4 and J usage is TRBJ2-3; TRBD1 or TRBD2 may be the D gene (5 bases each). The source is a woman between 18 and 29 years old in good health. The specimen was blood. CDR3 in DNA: TGTGCCAGCAGTCCCGTGAGGGGAAATACGCAGTATTTT. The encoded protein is CASSPVRGNTQYF.